This T cell receptor (beta chain) is from a study of monozygotic twins with cystic fibrosis. Clones were read by immunoSEQ multiplex PCR, and TCRdb kept only the in-frame ones, dropping some. The sample shows roughly 25,000 clones, roughly 90% of them seen only once. What was sequenced was blood. The source of this sequence is a girl aged 2-10 years with cystic fibrosis.

CDR3 coding DNA: TGCAGTGCAAGCGGGTTCTACGAGCAGTACTTC. As protein: CSASGFYEQYF. V is TRBV20-1 and J is TRBJ2-7, with D possibly TRBD2 on 6 matching bases. The length of the CDR3 is 11 residues. Trimming removed 6 bases from V and 3 bases from J, with 9 bases in between. Per the germline V gene, CDR1 is DFQATT and CDR2 is SNEGSKA (reference sequence).